This T cell receptor (beta chain) is from a study of T cells after posttransplantation cyclophosphamide. This table comes from immunoSEQ multiplex PCR, and its TCRdb copy is limited to in-frame clones, with some not included. The specimen has tens of thousands of clones, none found just once. Many counts were recorded for this clone. Germline CDR1 and CDR2: SGHRS and YFSETQ. This CDR3 region has 14 residues. The ends were cut back, 4 bases at V and 0 bases at J, with 8 bases in the middle. The genes are TRBV5-1 and TRBJ2-1; D ambiguous. This TCR was recovered from a middle-aged man in good health, CMV-negative, and a related stem cell transplant donor. Sequenced sample: PBMCs. In DNA form, the CDR3 reads TGCGCCAGCAGCCTCAGAGGCTCCTACAATGAGCAGTTCTTC. Translation: CASSLRGSYNEQFF.